The 30 T cell receptor beta chains reported below all come from one sample, sequenced in a study of T cells after posttransplantation cyclophosphamide (dated by TCRdb to about 2016). Library construction relied on the immunoSEQ multiplex PCR assay. In its TCRdb copy, this immuneACCESS table keeps in-frame sequences only and misses some clones. Where compared with another copy, unresolved V genes explain less than half of these, and the others have no known cause. The table shows roughly 34,000 clones here, with no singletons. Together, the top ten hold over 4% of the sample. Sequenced material: PBMCs. The receptors stem from a woman aged 25 to 39 in good health and a related stem cell transplant donor.

A few counts support this clone. This sequence joins TRBV5-6 and TRBJ1-2; tentative D call: TRBD1 (5 bases). The CDR3 consists of 15 residues. V was shortened by 0 bases and J by 1 base, with 10 bases between the two germline ends. CDR1 and CDR2 (germline): SGHDT, YYEEEE. Written as DNA, the CDR3 is TGTGCCAGCAGCTTGGCGCCCAGGGTTAACTATGGCTACACCTTC. Its translation is CASSLAPRVNYGYTF.

The sample holds many counts of this clone. This rearrangement joins TRBV6-4 to TRBJ2-1, with 7 bases that match TRBD2. V dropped 2 bases and J dropped 8; count of bases not matched to a gene: 6. The CDR3 spans 14 residues. The V gene's germline CDR1 is MRHNA and CDR2 SNTAGT. This CDR3 reads CASSDPRRGDEQFF. In DNA form, the CDR3 reads TGTGCCAGCAGTGACCCGAGACGGGGGGATGAGCAGTTCTTC.

This clone was seen ten or more times. The CDR3 DNA reads TGCGCCAGCAGCCAAAAAGGCACAGGCGAAAGATTGGAAGCTTTCTTT. Encoded protein: CASSQKGTGERLEAFF. The genes are TRBV5-1 and TRBJ1-1; possibly TRBD1 for D (5 bases). CDR1 and CDR2 (germline): SGHRS, YFSETQ. The CDR3 is 16 amino acids. With 4 bases removed from V and 8 bases from J, the gap between germline ends came to 24 bases.

The rearrangement uses TRBV6-2 or TRBV6-3 and TRBJ1-2; 11 bases map to TRBD1. The CDR3 contains 15 residues. Germline V gene lookup returns CDR1 MNHEY and CDR2 SVGEGT. J lost 4 bases, V lost 5 bases, and 6 bases had no gene match. The CDR3, as DNA: TGTGCCAGCAGTCGGGACAGGGGGGCCCTCTATGGCTACACCTTC. It encodes CASSRDRGALYGYTF.

This clone was recorded at least ten times. The rearrangement joins TRBV28 to TRBJ2-1; 7 bases match TRBD1. CDR3 length: 14 amino acids. Germline assignment: CDR1 MDHEN and CDR2 SYDVKM. J gave up 0 bases and V 6 bases, and 2 bases lay outside the gene matches. The CDR3 spells CASSRDSSYNEQFF. CDR3 DNA: TGTGCCAGCAGCCGGGACAGCTCCTACAATGAGCAGTTCTTC.

This clone was seen ten or more times. The V and J genes are TRBV6-1 and TRBJ1-4, with a weak D call TRBD1 (6 bases). The CDR3 runs 14 residues. Trimming stripped 7 bases from V and 0 bases from J, with 9 bases between. Germline loops: CDR1 MNHNS, CDR2 SASEGT. The CDR3 is CASIRTATNEKLFF. CDR3 bases: TGTGCCAGCATTCGGACAGCAACTAATGAAAAACTGTTTTTT.

This clone came up many times. J is TRBJ2-5 and V is TRBV10-3; 9 nucleotides line up with TRBD2. CDR3 length: 14 amino acids. V shed 4 bases, J shed 5 bases, and the junction held 5 bases outside the gene matches. CDR1 and CDR2 from the germline V gene are ENHRY and SYGVKD. CDR3 amino acids: CAISGAGGLETQYF. The CDR3 DNA follows: TGTGCCATCAGTGGGGCGGGGGGGCTGGAGACCCAGTACTTC.

The chain links TRBV5-1 to TRBJ1-2; 11 bases match TRBD1. The CDR3 consists of 15 residues. J was trimmed by 7 bases and V by 0 bases; bases with no gene match: 5. Germline lookup yields CDR1 SGHRS and CDR2 YFSETQ. The CDR3 coding sequence is TGCGCCAGCAGCTTGGCCCGGACAGGGGGCTTTGGCTACACCTTC. Protein product: CASSLARTGGFGYTF.

This clone showed up many times. The chain uses TRBV29-1 and TRBJ1-2; TRBD1 might be the D (5 bases). Germline V gene sequence: CDR1 SQVTM, CDR2 ANQGSEA. The CDR3 has 11 residues. Trimming removed 8 bases from V and 1 base from J, with 8 bases in between. The CDR3 nucleotides are TGCAGCCTGGGGCATAACTATGGCTACACCTTC. As protein: CSLGHNYGYTF.

The sample holds a few counts of this clone. V is TRBV19 and J is TRBJ1-5, with D unclear. The CDR3 extends over 14 amino acids. V dropped 6 bases and J dropped 6 bases, with 15 bases sitting between them. Germline CDR1 is LNHDA and CDR2 is SQIVND (reference sequence). CDR3 bases: TGTGCCAGTAGATCCCGGCTGTCGGGTCAGCCCCAGCATTTT. Protein: CASRSRLSGQPQHF.

This clone showed up many times. The rearrangement uses TRBV13 and TRBJ1-1; 7 bases agree with TRBD1. The CDR3 consists of 14 residues. The germline gives CDR1 PRHDT, CDR2 FYEKMQ (reference sequence). V was clipped by 6 bases and J by 6 bases; unmatched bases: 10. The DNA for the CDR3 is TGTGCCAGCAGGTCCAGGGGGTCTGCCGCTGAAGCTTTCTTT. Residues: CASRSRGSAAEAFF.

This chain uses TRBV7-2 with TRBJ1-6; D is unresolved. Trimming removed 5 bases at V and 2 bases at J, with 10 bases between. Per the germline V gene, CDR1 is SGHTA and CDR2 is FQGNSA. This CDR3 comprises 15 residues. CDR3: CASSPVGPYNSPLHF. CDR3 DNA: TGTGCCAGCAGCCCAGTTGGGCCCTATAATTCACCCCTCCACTTT.

This clone was recorded at least ten times. This chain connects TRBV19 to TRBJ1-5; 7 nucleotides match TRBD1. The CDR3 covers 16 residues. V was pared by 2 bases and J by 2 bases, with 6 bases of the junction left unmatched. CDR1 is LNHDA and CDR2 is SQIVND in the germline V gene (reference sequence). The CDR3 here is CASSINRGHGNQPQHF. CDR3 nucleotide sequence: TGTGCCAGTAGTATAAACAGGGGCCATGGCAATCAGCCCCAGCATTTT.

This clone was seen many times. The chain links TRBV28 to TRBJ1-2; tentative D call: TRBD1 (6 bases). The germline CDR1 and CDR2 sequences are MDHEN and SYDVKM. This CDR3 spans 17 amino acids. Trimming cost V 3 bases and J 2 bases, with 19 bases left between them. This chain's CDR3 is CASSLATVPGTNYGYTF. DNA of the CDR3: TGTGCCAGCAGTTTGGCCACGGTCCCAGGGACAAACTATGGCTACACCTTC.

This clone was detected ten times or more. The CDR3 reads CASSAEGYEQYF. CDR3 DNA sequence: TGTGCCAGCAGCGCCGAAGGGTACGAGCAGTACTTC. The genes are TRBV9 and TRBJ2-7; D call uncertain. Trimming took off 3 bases at V and 4 bases at J, with 8 bases between the two ends. CDR3 length: 12 amino acids. Germline V CDR1 and CDR2: SGDLS, YYNGEE.

This clone has at least ten counts. The V gene is TRBV7-2, the J gene TRBJ1-6, with TRBD1 identical over 7 bases. Germline V lookup: CDR1 SGHTA, CDR2 FQGNSA. The CDR3 consists of 16 residues. The ends lost 2 bases at V and 7 bases at J; junction bases unmatched: 8. The CDR3 bases are TGTGCCAGCAGCTTAACTCGTCCAGGGGGAAATTCACCCCTCCACTTT. It translates to CASSLTRPGGNSPLHF.

This clone occurred many times. This chain links TRBV4-1 with TRBJ1-6; 11 nucleotides align to TRBD1. Germline V gene data show CDR1 as MGHRA and CDR2 as YSYEKL. Trimming at V came to 1 base and at J to 9 bases, leaving 5 bases not matched to a gene. The CDR3 consists of 16 residues. The CDR3 DNA sequence: TGCGCCAGCAGCCAAGTTCTTGGGACAGGGGGTTCACCCCTCCACTTT. This encodes CASSQVLGTGGSPLHF.

This clone was counted many times. V and J are TRBV18 and TRBJ1-2; 7 bases align to TRBD1. J was trimmed by 4 bases and V by 3 bases; bases with no gene match: 5. This CDR3 region has 14 residues. The germline V gene encodes CDR1 KGHSH and CDR2 LQKENI. The CDR3 bases are TGTGCCAGCTCACCCTCCGGACAGGCCTATGGCTACACCTTC. Its protein is CASSPSGQAYGYTF.

This clone was picked up many times. The V gene is TRBV7-3, the J gene TRBJ1-6; D may be TRBD1 (5 bases). The CDR3 totals 15 residues. V dropped 2 bases and J dropped 8 bases, with 13 bases sitting between them. Per germline, CDR1 SGHTA and CDR2 FQGTGA. The CDR3 region has the DNA TGTGCCAGCAGCTTAGACGGGGGGAGGGATTCACCCCTCCACTTT. Protein product: CASSLDGGRDSPLHF.

This clone was detected many times. This chain joins TRBV7-2 and TRBJ1-2; 10 bases agree with TRBD1. Germline CDR1 SGHTA, CDR2 FQGNSA. The ends lost 5 bases at V and 4 bases at J; junction bases unmatched: 10. CDR3 length: 16 residues. This CDR3 reads CASSPGTGEGIYGYTF. In nucleotides, the CDR3 is TGTGCCAGCAGCCCCGGGACAGGGGAAGGTATCTATGGCTACACCTTC.

The V and J genes are TRBV28 and TRBJ1-1; D unresolved. CDR1 is MDHEN, CDR2 SYDVKM, per germline. The CDR3 contains 13 residues. The germline V and J ends were trimmed by 6 bases and 10 bases, with 18 bases remaining between them. CDR3 region: CASSPPGRRGAFF. Written as DNA, the CDR3 is TGTGCCAGCAGCCCCCCGGGCCGCCGGGGAGCTTTCTTT.

Many counts were recorded for this clone. This chain connects TRBV10-3 to TRBJ1-4, with D perhaps TRBD1 (5 bases). V was shortened by 0 bases and J by 8 bases, with 13 bases between the two germline ends. This CDR3 contains 15 residues. The germline V gene has CDR1 ENHRY and CDR2 SYGVKD. CDR3 protein: CAISESIAGSEKLFF. DNA of the CDR3: TGTGCCATCAGTGAGTCTATAGCAGGGAGCGAAAAACTGTTTTTT.

This clone was observed many times. The CDR3 DNA reads TGTGCCAGCAGCTTAGCCCTGGGACAGGGGGATGGCTACACCTTC. Its translation is CASSLALGQGDGYTF. This chain joins TRBV7-2 and TRBJ1-2; 11 bases are a match to TRBD1. J lost 6 bases, V lost 0 bases, and 3 bases had no gene match. Germline V gene sequence: CDR1 SGHTA, CDR2 FQGNSA. The CDR3 spans 15 residues.

This clone appeared many times. The DNA of the CDR3 is TGCGCCAGCAGTGAGCCCTTGACCCAGGGGGACACTGAAGCTTTCTTT. This gives the protein CASSEPLTQGDTEAFF. J is TRBJ1-1 and V is TRBV10-2, with 7 bases fitting TRBD1. Trimming took 2 bases from V and 3 from J; bases not matched to a gene: 9. This CDR3 region has 16 residues. The germline V gene encodes CDR1 WSHSY and CDR2 SAAADI.

This clone was seen ten or more times. The rearrangement links TRBV11-3 to TRBJ2-1, with 13 bases matching TRBD2. The CDR3 runs to 20 residues. Looked up from germline, CDR1 is SGHNT and CDR2 is YENEEA. J was trimmed by 0 bases and V by 5 bases; bases with no gene match: 13. In DNA, the CDR3 is TGTGCCAGCAGCAAATACCTCGGACTAGCGGGGGAAAGCTCCTACAATGAGCAGTTCTTC. Protein product: CASSKYLGLAGESSYNEQFF.

This clone appeared many times. The chain is built from TRBV7-9 and TRBJ1-5; 9 bases agree with TRBD1. The CDR3 consists of 16 residues. Trimming cost V 5 bases and J 5 bases; bases outside gene matches: 10. Germline CDR1 reads SEHNR; CDR2 reads FQNEAQ (reference sequence). The chain's CDR3 is CASSPWTGAFDQPQHF. DNA for the CDR3: TGTGCCAGCAGCCCGTGGACAGGGGCGTTTGATCAGCCCCAGCATTTT.

This clone was counted many times. This sequence joins TRBV11-3 and TRBJ1-1; weak D call: TRBD1 (5 bases). V shed 3 bases and J shed 7 bases, with 12 bases lying between them. Germline V CDR1 and CDR2: SGHNT, YENEEA. The CDR3 contains 13 residues. CDR3 protein: CASSFIGGSEAFF. CDR3 bases: TGTGCCAGCAGCTTTATCGGGGGAAGTGAAGCTTTCTTT.

This chain joins TRBV15 and TRBJ2-5; TRBD2 might be the D (6 bases). The CDR3 sequence is 14 residues long. CDR1 and CDR2 from the germline V gene are LNHNV and YYDKDF (reference sequence). Between the trimmed V and J ends, which lost 3 bases and 5 bases, there was a span of 13 bases. The CDR3 region is CATSRGGEDETQYF. The CDR3 nucleotides read TGTGCCACCAGCAGGGGCGGGGAGGACGAGACCCAGTACTTC.

This clone was seen a few times. The chain has TRBV20-1 and TRBJ1-1; D is ambiguous. Trimming removed 7 bases at V and 4 bases at J, with 10 bases between. Germline lookup yields CDR1 DFQATT and CDR2 SNEGSKA (reference sequence). CDR3 length equals 11 residues. The CDR3 is CSVYSRTEAFF. CDR3 DNA sequence: TGCAGTGTCTATTCCCGCACTGAAGCTTTCTTT.

This clone was seen many times. The chain is built from TRBV7-2 and TRBJ2-7, with TRBD1 as a possible D gene (6 bases). Germline V gene sequence: CDR1 SGHTA, CDR2 FQGNSA. V lost 5 bases to trimming and J lost 7 bases, with 15 bases between them. The CDR3 loop spans 13 amino acids. CDR3 in amino acids: CASSPRWGREQYF. The CDR3 DNA reads as TGTGCCAGCAGCCCCAGGTGGGGGCGGGAGCAGTACTTC.